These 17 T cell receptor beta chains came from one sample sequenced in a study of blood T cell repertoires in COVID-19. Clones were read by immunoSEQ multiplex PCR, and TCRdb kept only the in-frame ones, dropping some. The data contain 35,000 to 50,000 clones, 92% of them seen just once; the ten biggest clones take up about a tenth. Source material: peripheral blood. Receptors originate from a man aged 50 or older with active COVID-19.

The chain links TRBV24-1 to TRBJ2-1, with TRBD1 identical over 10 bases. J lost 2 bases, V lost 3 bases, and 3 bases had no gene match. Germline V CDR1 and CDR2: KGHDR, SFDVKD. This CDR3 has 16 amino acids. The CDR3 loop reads CATSDRQGAAYNEQFF. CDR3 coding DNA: TGTGCCACCAGTGATCGACAGGGGGCAGCCTACAATGAGCAGTTCTTC.

CDR3 nucleotide sequence: TGTGCCAGCAGGAGCGACAGGGGTTCTCAGCCCCAGCATTTT. Residues: CASRSDRGSQPQHF. The chain combines TRBV28 with TRBJ1-5, with TRBD1 identical over 8 bases. The CDR3 contains 14 residues. Germline V lookup: CDR1 MDHEN, CDR2 SYDVKM. The J segment lost 6 bases and the V segment lost 6 bases, leaving 7 bases of the junction unmatched.

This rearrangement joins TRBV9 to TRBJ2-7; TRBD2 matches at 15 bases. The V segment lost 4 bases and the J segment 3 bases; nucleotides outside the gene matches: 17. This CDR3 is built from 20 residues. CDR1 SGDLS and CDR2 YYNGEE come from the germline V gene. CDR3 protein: CASSLGQGDGTSGRNYEQYF. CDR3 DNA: TGTGCCAGCAGCCTGGGACAGGGGGACGGGACTAGCGGGAGGAACTACGAGCAGTACTTC.

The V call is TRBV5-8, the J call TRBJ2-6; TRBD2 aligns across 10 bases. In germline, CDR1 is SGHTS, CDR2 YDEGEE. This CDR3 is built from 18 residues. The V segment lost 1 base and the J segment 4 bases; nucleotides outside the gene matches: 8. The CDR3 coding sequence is TGTGCCAGCAGCTTGTTGCAACTAGCGGGAACCGGGGCCAACGTCCTGACTTTC. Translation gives CASSLLQLAGTGANVLTF.

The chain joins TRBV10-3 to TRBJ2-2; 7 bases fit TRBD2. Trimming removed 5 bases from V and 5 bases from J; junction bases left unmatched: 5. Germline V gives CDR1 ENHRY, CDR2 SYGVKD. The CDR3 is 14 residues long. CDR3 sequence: CAISLSGGTGELFF. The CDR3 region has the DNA TGTGCCATCAGTCTTTCCGGGGGGACCGGGGAGCTGTTTTTT.

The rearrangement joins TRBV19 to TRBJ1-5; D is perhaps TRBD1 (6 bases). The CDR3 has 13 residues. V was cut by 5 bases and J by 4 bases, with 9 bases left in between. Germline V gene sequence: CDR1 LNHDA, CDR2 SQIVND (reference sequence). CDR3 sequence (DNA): TGTGCCAGTAGTGGTACAGGGAATCAGCCCCAGCATTTT. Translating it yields CASSGTGNQPQHF.

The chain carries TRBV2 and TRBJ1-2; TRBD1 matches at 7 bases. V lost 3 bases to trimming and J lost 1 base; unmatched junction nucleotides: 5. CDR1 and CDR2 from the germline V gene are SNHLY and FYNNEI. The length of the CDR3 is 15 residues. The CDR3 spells CASSETGIVNYGYTF. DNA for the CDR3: TGTGCCAGCAGTGAGACAGGGATAGTTAACTATGGCTACACCTTC.

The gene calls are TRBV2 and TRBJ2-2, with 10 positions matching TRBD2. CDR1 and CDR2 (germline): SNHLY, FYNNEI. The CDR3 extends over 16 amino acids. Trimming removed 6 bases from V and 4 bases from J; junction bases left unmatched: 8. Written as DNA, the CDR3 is TGTGCCAGCAGAACCGGGACTAGCGAGGGCACCGGGGAGCTGTTTTTT. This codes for CASRTGTSEGTGELFF.

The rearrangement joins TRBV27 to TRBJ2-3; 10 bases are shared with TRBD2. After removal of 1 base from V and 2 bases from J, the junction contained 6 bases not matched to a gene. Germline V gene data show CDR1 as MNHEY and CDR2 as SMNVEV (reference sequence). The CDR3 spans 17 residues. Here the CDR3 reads CASSLYGLAAVTDTQYF. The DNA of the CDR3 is TGTGCCAGCAGTTTATACGGACTAGCGGCAGTCACAGATACGCAGTATTTT.

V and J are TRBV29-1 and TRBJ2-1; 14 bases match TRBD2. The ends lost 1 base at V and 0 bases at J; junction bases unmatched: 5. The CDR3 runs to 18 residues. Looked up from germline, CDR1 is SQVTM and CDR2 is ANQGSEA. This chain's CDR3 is CSVEAGLAGGISYNEQFF. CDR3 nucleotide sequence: TGCAGCGTTGAAGCCGGACTAGCGGGAGGTATCTCCTACAATGAGCAGTTCTTC.

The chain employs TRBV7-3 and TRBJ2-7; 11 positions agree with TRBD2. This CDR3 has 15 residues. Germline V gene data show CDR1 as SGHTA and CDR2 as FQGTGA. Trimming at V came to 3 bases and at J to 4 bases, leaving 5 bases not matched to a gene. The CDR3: CASSFSGRAPYEQYF. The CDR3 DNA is TGTGCCAGCAGCTTTAGCGGGAGGGCGCCGTACGAGCAGTACTTC. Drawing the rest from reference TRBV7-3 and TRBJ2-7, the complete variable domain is GAGVSQTPSNKVTEKGKYVELRCDPISGHTALYWYRQSLGQGPEFLIYFQGTGAADDSGLPNDRFFAVRPEGSVSTLKIQRTERGDSAVYLCASSFSGRAPYEQYFGPGTRLTVT.

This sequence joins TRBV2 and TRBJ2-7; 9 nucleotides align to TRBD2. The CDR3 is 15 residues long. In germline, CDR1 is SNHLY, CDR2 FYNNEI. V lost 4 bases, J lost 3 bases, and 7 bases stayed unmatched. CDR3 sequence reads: CASSVGREGLYEQYF. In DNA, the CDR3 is TGTGCCAGCAGTGTAGGGCGGGAGGGCCTCTACGAGCAGTACTTC.

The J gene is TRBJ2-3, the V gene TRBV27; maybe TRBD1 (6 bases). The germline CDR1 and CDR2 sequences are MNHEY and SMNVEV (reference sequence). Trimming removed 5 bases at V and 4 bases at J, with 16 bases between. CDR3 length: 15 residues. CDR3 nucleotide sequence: TGTGCCAGCAGTGGGGGCGGACAGTTCCCAGATACGCAGTATTTT. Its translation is CASSGGGQFPDTQYF.

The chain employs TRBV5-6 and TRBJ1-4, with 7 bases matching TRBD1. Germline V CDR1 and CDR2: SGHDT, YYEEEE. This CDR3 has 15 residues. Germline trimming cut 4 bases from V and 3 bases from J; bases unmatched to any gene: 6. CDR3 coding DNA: TGTGCCAGCAGCGCGACAGGGATTTCTAATGAAAAACTGTTTTTT. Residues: CASSATGISNEKLFF.

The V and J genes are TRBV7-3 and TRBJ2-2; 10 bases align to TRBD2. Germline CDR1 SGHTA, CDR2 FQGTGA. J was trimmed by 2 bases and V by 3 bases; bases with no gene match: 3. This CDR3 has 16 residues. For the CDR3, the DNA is TGTGCCAGCAGCTTGAGGACTAGCGGCAACACCGGGGAGCTGTTTTTT. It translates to CASSLRTSGNTGELFF.

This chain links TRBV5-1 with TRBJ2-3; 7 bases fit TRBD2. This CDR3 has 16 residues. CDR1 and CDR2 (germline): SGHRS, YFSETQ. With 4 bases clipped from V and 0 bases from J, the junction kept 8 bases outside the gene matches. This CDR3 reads CASSLRGSGSTDTQYF. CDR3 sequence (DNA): TGCGCCAGCAGCCTGCGCGGTAGCGGGAGCACAGATACGCAGTATTTT.

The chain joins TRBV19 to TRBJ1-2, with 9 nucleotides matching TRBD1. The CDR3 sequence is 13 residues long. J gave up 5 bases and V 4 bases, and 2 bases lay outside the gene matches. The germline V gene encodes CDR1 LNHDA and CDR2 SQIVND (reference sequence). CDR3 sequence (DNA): TGTGCCAGTAGTAATGGACAGGGGTATGGCTACACCTTC. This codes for CASSNGQGYGYTF.